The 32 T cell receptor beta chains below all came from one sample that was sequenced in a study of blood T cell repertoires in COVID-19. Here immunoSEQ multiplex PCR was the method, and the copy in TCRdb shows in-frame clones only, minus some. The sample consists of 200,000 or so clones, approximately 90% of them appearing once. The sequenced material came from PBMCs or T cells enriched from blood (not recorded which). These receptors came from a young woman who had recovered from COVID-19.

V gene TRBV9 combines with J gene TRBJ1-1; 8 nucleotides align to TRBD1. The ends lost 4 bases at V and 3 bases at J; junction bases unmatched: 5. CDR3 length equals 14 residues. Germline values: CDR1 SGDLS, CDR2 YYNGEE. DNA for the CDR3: TGTGCCAGCAGCCCGGGACAGGTGTACACTGAAGCTTTCTTT. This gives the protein CASSPGQVYTEAFF. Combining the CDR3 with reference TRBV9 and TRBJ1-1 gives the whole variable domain DSGVTQTPKHLITATGQRVTLRCSPRSGDLSVYWYQQSLDQGLQFLIQYYNGEERAKGNILERFSAQQFPDLHSELNLSSLELGDSALYFCASSPGQVYTEAFFGQGTRLTVV.

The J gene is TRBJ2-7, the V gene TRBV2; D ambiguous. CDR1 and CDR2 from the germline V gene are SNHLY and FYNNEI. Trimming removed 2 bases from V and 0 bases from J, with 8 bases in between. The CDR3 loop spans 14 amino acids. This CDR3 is CASSERWSSYEQYF. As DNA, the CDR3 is TGTGCCAGCAGTGAACGGTGGAGCTCCTACGAGCAGTACTTC.

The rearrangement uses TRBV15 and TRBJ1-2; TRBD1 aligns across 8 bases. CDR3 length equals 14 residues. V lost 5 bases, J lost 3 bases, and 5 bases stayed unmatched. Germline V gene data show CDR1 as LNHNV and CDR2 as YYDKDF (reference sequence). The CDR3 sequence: CATSFDRGDYGYTF. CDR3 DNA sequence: TGTGCCACCAGCTTTGACAGGGGTGACTATGGCTACACCTTC.

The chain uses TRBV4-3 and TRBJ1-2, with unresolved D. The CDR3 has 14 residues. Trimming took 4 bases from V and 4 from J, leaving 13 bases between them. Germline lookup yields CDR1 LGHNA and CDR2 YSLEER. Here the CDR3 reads CASSPRGEGYGYTF. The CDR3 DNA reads TGCGCCAGCAGCCCCCGCGGGGAAGGCTATGGCTACACCTTC.

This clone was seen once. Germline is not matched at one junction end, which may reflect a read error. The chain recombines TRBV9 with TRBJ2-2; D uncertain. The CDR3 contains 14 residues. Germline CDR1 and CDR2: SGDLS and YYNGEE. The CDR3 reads CASSVRANPGELFF. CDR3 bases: TGTGCCAGCAGCGTCCGCGCGAACCCCGGGGAGCTGTTTTTT.

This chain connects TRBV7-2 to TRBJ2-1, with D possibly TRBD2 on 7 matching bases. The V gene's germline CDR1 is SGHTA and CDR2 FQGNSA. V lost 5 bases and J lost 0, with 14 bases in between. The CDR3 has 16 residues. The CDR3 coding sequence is TGTGCCAGCAGCGTTGAAGGGGGGGGCTCCTACAATGAGCAGTTCTTC. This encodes CASSVEGGGSYNEQFF. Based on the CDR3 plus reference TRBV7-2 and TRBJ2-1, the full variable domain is GAGVSQSPSNKVTEKGKDVELRCDPISGHTALYWYRQSLGQGLEFLIYFQGNSAPDKSGLPSDRFSAERTGGSVSTLTIQRTQQEDSAVYLCASSVEGGGSYNEQFFGPGTRLTVL.

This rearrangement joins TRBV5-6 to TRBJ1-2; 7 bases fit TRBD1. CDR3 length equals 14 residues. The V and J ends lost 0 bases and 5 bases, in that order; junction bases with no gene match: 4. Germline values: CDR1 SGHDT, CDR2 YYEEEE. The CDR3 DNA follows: TGTGCCAGCAGCTTGGTCGGCAGGGGGTATGGCTACACCTTC. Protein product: CASSLVGRGYGYTF.

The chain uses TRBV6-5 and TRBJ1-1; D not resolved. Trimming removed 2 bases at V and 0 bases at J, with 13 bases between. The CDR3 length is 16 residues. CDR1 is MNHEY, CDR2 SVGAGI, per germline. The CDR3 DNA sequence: TGTGCCAGCAGTTACCCAGGAACAGAGATGAACACTGAAGCTTTCTTT. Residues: CASSYPGTEMNTEAFF.

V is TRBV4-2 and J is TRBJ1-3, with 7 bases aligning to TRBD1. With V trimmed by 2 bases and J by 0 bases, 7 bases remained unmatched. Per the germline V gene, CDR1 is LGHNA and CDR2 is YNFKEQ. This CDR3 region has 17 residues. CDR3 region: CASSQSTGTYSGNTIYF. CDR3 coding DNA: TGTGCCAGCAGCCAATCGACAGGGACCTACTCTGGAAACACCATATATTTT.

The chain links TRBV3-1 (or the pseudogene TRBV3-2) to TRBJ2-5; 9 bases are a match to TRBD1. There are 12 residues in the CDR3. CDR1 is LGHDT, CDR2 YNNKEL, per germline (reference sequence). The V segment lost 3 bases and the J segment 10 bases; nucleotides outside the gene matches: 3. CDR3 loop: CASSHDRGGQYF. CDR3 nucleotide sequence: TGTGCCAGCAGCCATGACAGGGGGGGCCAGTACTTC.

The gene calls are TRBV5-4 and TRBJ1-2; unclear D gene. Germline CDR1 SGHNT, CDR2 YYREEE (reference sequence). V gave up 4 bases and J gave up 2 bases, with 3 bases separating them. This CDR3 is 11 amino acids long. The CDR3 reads CASSGNYGYTF. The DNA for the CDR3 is TGTGCCAGCAGCGGCAACTATGGCTACACCTTC.

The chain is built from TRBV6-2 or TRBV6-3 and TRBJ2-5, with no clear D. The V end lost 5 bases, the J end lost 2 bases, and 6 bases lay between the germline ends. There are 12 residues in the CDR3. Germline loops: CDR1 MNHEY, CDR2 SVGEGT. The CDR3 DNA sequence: TGTGCCAGCAGTCCCCCGCAAGAGACCCAGTACTTC. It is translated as CASSPPQETQYF.

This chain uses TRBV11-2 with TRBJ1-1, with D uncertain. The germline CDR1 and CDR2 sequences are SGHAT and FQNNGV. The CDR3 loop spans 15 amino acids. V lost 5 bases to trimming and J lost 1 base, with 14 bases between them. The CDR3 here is CASSPLGLRNTEAFF. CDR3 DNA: TGTGCCAGCAGCCCCTTGGGCCTGCGGAACACTGAAGCTTTCTTT.

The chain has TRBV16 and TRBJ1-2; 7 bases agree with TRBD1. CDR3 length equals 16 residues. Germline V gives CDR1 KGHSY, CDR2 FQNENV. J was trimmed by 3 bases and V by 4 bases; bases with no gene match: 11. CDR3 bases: TGTGCCAGCAGCCTGTCCTCAACAGGGGAGGACTATGGCTACACCTTC. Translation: CASSLSSTGEDYGYTF.

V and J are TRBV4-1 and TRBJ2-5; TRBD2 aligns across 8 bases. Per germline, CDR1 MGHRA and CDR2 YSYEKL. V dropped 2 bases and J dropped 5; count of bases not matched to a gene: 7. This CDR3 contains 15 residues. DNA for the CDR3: TGCGCCAGCAGCCAAAAAGCGGGGGTAAAGGAGACCCAGTACTTC. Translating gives CASSQKAGVKETQYF.

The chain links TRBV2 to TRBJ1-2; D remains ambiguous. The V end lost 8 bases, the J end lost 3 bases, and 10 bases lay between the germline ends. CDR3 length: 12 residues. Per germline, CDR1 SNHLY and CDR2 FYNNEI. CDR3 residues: CASWSGDYGYTF. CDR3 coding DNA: TGTGCCAGCTGGTCCGGGGACTATGGCTACACCTTC. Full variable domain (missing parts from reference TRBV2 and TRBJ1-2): EPEVTQTPSHQVTQMGQEVILRCVPISNHLYFYWYRQILGQKVEFLVSFYNNEISEKSEIFDDQFSVERPDGSNFTLKIRSTKLEDSAMYFCASWSGDYGYTFGSGTRLTVV.

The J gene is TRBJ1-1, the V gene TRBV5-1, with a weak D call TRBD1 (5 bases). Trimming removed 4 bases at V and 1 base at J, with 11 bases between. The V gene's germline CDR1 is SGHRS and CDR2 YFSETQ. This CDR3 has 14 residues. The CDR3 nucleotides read TGCGCCAGCAGCCCCGGCGGACAGAACACTGAAGCTTTCTTT. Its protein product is CASSPGGQNTEAFF.

In DNA form, the CDR3 reads TGTGCCAGCACTAGGGGGCCAAACCGTTACAATGAGCAGTTCTTC. Encoded protein: CASTRGPNRYNEQFF. The chain is built from TRBV19 and TRBJ2-1, with TRBD1 matching 7 bases. Per germline, CDR1 LNHDA and CDR2 SQIVND (reference sequence). This CDR3 has 15 amino acids. V lost 9 bases and J lost 4; bases outside the gene matches: 12.

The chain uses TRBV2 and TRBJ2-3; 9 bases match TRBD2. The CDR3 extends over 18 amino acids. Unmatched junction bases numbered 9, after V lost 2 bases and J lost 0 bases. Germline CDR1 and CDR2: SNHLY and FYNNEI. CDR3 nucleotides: TGTGCCAGCAGTGAATTTAGCGGGGGAGCGACTAGCACAGATACGCAGTATTTT. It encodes CASSEFSGGATSTDTQYF.

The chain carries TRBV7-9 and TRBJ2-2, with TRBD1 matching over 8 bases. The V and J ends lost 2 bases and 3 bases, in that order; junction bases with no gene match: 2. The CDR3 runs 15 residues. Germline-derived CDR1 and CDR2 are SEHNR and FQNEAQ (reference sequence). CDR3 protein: CASSLRQGYTGELFF. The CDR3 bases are TGTGCCAGCAGCTTACGACAGGGGTACACCGGGGAGCTGTTTTTT.

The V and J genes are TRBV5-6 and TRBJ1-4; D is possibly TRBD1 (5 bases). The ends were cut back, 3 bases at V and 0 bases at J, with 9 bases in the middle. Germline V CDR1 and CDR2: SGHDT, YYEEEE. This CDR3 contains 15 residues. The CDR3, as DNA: TGTGCCAGCAGCTACAGGATAGCAACTAATGAAAAACTGTTTTTT. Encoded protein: CASSYRIATNEKLFF.

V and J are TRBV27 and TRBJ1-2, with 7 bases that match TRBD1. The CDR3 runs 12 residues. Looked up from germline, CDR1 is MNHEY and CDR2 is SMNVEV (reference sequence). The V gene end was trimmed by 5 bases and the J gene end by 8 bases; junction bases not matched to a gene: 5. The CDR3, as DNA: TGTGCCAGCAGTCCCCACAGGGGCGGCTACACCTTC. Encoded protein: CASSPHRGGYTF.

This CDR3 reads CASSTSSSGANVLTF. In nucleotides, the CDR3 is TGTGCCAGCAGTACCTCTAGCTCTGGGGCCAACGTCCTGACTTTC. The J gene is TRBJ2-6, the V gene TRBV6-6; D is unresolved. V dropped 5 bases and J dropped 0 bases, with 8 bases sitting between them. Looked up from germline, CDR1 is MNHNY and CDR2 is SVGAGI (reference sequence). The CDR3 totals 15 residues.

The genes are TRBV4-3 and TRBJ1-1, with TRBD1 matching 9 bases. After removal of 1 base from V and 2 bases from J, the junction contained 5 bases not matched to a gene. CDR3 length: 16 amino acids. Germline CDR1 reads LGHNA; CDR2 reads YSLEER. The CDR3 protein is CASSQAPGQGNTEAFF. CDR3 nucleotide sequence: TGCGCCAGCAGCCAAGCTCCGGGACAGGGTAACACTGAAGCTTTCTTT.

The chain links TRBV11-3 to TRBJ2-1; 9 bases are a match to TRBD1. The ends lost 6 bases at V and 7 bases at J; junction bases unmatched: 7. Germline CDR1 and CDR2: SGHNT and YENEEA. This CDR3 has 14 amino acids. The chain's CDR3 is CASRKGQGLNEQFF. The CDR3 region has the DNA TGTGCCAGCAGAAAGGGACAGGGATTAAATGAGCAGTTCTTC.

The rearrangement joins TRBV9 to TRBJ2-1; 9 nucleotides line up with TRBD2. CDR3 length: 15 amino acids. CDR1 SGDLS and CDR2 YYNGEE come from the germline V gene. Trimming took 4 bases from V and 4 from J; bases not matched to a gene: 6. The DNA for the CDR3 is TGTGCCAGCAGCCTGAGACTAGCGGAGTACAATGAGCAGTTCTTC. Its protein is CASSLRLAEYNEQFF.

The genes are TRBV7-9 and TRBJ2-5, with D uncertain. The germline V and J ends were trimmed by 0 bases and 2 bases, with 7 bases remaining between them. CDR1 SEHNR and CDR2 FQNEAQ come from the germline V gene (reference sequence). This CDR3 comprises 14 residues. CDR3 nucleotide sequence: TGTGCCAGCAGCTTAGCTACAGCTCAAGAGACCCAGTACTTC. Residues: CASSLATAQETQYF.

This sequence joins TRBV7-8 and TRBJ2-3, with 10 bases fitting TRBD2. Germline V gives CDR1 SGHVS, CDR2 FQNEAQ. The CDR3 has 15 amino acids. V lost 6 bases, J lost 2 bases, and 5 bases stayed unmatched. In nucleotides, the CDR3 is TGTGCCAGCAGTCTGCTAGCGGGGGTCACAGATACGCAGTATTTT. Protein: CASSLLAGVTDTQYF.

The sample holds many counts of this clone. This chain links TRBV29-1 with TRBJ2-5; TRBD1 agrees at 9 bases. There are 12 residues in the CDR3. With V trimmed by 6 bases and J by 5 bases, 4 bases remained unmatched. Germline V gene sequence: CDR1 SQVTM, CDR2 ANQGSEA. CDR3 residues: CSVPGTGETQYF. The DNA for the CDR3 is TGCAGCGTCCCCGGGACAGGGGAGACCCAGTACTTC.

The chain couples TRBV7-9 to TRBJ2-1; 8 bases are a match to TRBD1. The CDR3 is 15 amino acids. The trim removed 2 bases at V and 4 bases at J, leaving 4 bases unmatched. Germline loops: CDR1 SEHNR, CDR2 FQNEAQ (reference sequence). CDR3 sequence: CASSLTGQGYNEQFF. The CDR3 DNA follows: TGTGCCAGCAGCTTAACCGGACAGGGTTACAATGAGCAGTTCTTC.

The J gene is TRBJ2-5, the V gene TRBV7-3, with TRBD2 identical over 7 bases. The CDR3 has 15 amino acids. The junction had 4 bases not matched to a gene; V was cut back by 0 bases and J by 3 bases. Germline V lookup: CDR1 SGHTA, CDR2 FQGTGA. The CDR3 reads CASSLTGRAEETQYF. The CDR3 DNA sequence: TGTGCCAGCAGCTTAACAGGGAGGGCAGAAGAGACCCAGTACTTC.

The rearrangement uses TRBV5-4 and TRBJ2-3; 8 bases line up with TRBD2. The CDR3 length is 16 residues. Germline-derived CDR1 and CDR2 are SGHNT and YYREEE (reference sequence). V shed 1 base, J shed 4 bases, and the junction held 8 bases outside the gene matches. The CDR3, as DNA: TGTGCCAGCAGCTTGCGGACGGGGGGGCGCCCAGATACGCAGTATTTT. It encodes CASSLRTGGRPDTQYF.